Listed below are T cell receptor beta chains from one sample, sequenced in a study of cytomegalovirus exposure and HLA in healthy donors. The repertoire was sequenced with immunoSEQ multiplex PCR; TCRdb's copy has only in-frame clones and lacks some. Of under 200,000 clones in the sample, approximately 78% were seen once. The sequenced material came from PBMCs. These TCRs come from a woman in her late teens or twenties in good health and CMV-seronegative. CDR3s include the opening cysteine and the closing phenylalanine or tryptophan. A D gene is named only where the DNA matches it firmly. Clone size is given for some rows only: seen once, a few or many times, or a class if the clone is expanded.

CDR3nt: TGTGCCAGTTCGCGGACAGGAACGTCCTACGAGCAGTACTTC
CDR3aa: CASSRTGTSYEQYF
d_gene: TRBD1
abundance: .
v_gene: TRBV19
j_gene: TRBJ2-7

CDR3nt: TGTGCCAGCAGCGTCGAAGGGGGCTGGAACACTGAAGCTTTCTTT
CDR3aa: CASSVEGGWNTEAFF
d_gene: TRBD1
abundance: .
v_gene: TRBV9
j_gene: TRBJ1-1

CDR3nt: TGTGCCAGCAGCTTAGATGTCAGGGGCTACGAGCAGTACTTC
CDR3aa: CASSLDVRGYEQYF
d_gene: .
abundance: .
v_gene: TRBV7-9
j_gene: TRBJ2-7

CDR3nt: TGTGCCAGCAGCCAAGATCTGGTAGGGGTTTATTCACCCCTCCACTTT
CDR3aa: CASSQDLVGVYSPLHF
d_gene: .
abundance: .
v_gene: TRBV4-2
j_gene: TRBJ1-6

CDR3nt: TGTGCCAGCAGTCCGGGGATGTACCAGCCCCAGCATTTT
CDR3aa: CASSPGMYQPQHF
d_gene: .
abundance: .
v_gene: TRBV27
j_gene: TRBJ1-5

CDR3nt: TGTGCCAGCAGTGTATCCCCCGGAGGCCTCTACAATGAGCAGTTCTTC
CDR3aa: CASSVSPGGLYNEQFF
d_gene: .
abundance: .
v_gene: TRBV5-5
j_gene: TRBJ2-1

CDR3nt: TGCGCCAGCAGCGTCGGACAGGGAGGCGTTTCGAACTACGAGCAGTACTTC
CDR3aa: CASSVGQGGVSNYEQYF
d_gene: TRBD1
abundance: .
v_gene: TRBV5-1
j_gene: TRBJ2-7

CDR3nt: TGTGCCAGCAGCTTAGCGGGTGTTGGACTAGCGGGAGAGGAGTTCTTC
CDR3aa: CASSLAGVGLAGEEFF
d_gene: TRBD2
abundance: .
v_gene: TRBV7-9
j_gene: TRBJ2-1

CDR3nt: TGTGCCAGCATGACGGGGGTTCTTTCGTACGAGCAGTACTTC
CDR3aa: CASMTGVLSYEQYF
d_gene: .
abundance: .
v_gene: TRBV28
j_gene: TRBJ2-7

CDR3nt: TGTGCCAGCAGTCAAGACAGGAGCTCCTACAATGAGCAGTTCTTC
CDR3aa: CASSQDRSSYNEQFF
d_gene: .
abundance: .
v_gene: TRBV7-2
j_gene: TRBJ2-1

CDR3nt: TGTGCCAGCAGCCAAGGACAGGGAATAATAAAGACTGAAGCTTTCTTT
CDR3aa: CASSQGQGIIKTEAFF
d_gene: TRBD1
abundance: .
v_gene: TRBV14
j_gene: TRBJ1-1

CDR3nt: TGCGCCAGCAGCCAATCACTGTACAGCACAGATACGCAGTATTTT
CDR3aa: CASSQSLYSTDTQYF
d_gene: .
abundance: once
v_gene: TRBV4-3
j_gene: TRBJ2-3

CDR3nt: TGTGCCATCAGGACTAGCCCTGACTACGAGCAGTACTTC
CDR3aa: CAIRTSPDYEQYF
d_gene: TRBD2
abundance: .
v_gene: TRBV10-3
j_gene: TRBJ2-7

CDR3nt: TGTGCCAGCAGTGGAGGGGCGAACTATGGCTACACCTTC
CDR3aa: CASSGGANYGYTF
d_gene: .
abundance: few
v_gene: TRBV9
j_gene: TRBJ1-2

CDR3nt: TGCGCCAGCAGCTCTGAGGGTGACACCGGGGAGCTGTTTTTT
CDR3aa: CASSSEGDTGELFF
d_gene: .
abundance: .
v_gene: TRBV4-1
j_gene: TRBJ2-2

CDR3nt: TGTGCCAGCAGCGAGACTAGCGGGAGGGTCACAGATACGCAGTATTTT
CDR3aa: CASSETSGRVTDTQYF
d_gene: TRBD2
abundance: .
v_gene: TRBV9
j_gene: TRBJ2-3

CDR3nt: TGTGCCAGCTCACCTATTAGCCTGACAGAGTCCACTGAAGCTTTCTTT
CDR3aa: CASSPISLTESTEAFF
d_gene: .
abundance: .
v_gene: TRBV18
j_gene: TRBJ1-1

CDR3nt: TGTGCCAGCAGCTTGGTTAACCAGGACTATGGCTACACCTTC
CDR3aa: CASSLVNQDYGYTF
d_gene: .
abundance: .
v_gene: TRBV5-4
j_gene: TRBJ1-2

CDR3nt: TGCAGCGTTGCTTGGTTAGCGGGAGGGCCAAACAATGAGCAGTTCTTC
CDR3aa: CSVAWLAGGPNNEQFF
d_gene: TRBD2
abundance: .
v_gene: TRBV29-1
j_gene: TRBJ2-1

CDR3nt: TGTGCCACCGGGACTAGCGGGATGGGATCCTACGAGCAGTACTTC
CDR3aa: CATGTSGMGSYEQYF
d_gene: TRBD2
abundance: .
v_gene: TRBV7-2
j_gene: TRBJ2-7

CDR3nt: TGTGCCAGCAGTGGCCTCAGCAGGACAGATACGCAGTATTTT
CDR3aa: CASSGLSRTDTQYF
d_gene: .
abundance: .
v_gene: TRBV6-1
j_gene: TRBJ2-3

CDR3nt: TGTGCCAGCAGTTCCCCCGCAGGGGTATATGGCTACACCTTC
CDR3aa: CASSSPAGVYGYTF
d_gene: .
abundance: .
v_gene: TRBV28
j_gene: TRBJ1-2

CDR3nt: TGCGCCAGCAGCCCCACGAATTTCCTCGGCGGGAGCTCCTACGAGCAGTACTTC
CDR3aa: CASSPTNFLGGSSYEQYF
d_gene: TRBD2
abundance: .
v_gene: TRBV4-1
j_gene: TRBJ2-7

CDR3nt: TGTGCCAGCAGTCCTGGGGGAGGGGGCTCCTACAATGAGCAGTTCTTC
CDR3aa: CASSPGGGGSYNEQFF
d_gene: .
abundance: .
v_gene: TRBV28
j_gene: TRBJ2-1

CDR3nt: TGTGCCAGCAGCCCCGGGGATCTAGCGGTCGATACGCAGTATTTT
CDR3aa: CASSPGDLAVDTQYF
d_gene: TRBD2
abundance: few
v_gene: TRBV28
j_gene: TRBJ2-3

CDR3nt: TGTGCCAGCAGCCTCCTTTCCGGGACAAGGAACACCATATATTTT
CDR3aa: CASSLLSGTRNTIYF
d_gene: .
abundance: .
v_gene: TRBV14
j_gene: TRBJ1-3

CDR3nt: TGTGCCAGCAGCCCACTAACGGAGGGGGGCTACACCTTC
CDR3aa: CASSPLTEGGYTF
d_gene: .
abundance: .
v_gene: TRBV9
j_gene: TRBJ1-2

CDR3nt: TGTGCCAGTAGTGTTTCGGGACTTCGATCTGGGGCCAACGTCCTGACTTTC
CDR3aa: CASSVSGLRSGANVLTF
d_gene: .
abundance: .
v_gene: TRBV19
j_gene: TRBJ2-6

CDR3nt: TGTGCCAGCAGTGCCACTAGCCTAAATGAGCAGTTCTTC
CDR3aa: CASSATSLNEQFF
d_gene: .
abundance: .
v_gene: TRBV6-1
j_gene: TRBJ2-1

CDR3nt: TGTGCCAGCAGCTTGCTCCGGGAGCAGTACTTC
CDR3aa: CASSLLREQYF
d_gene: .
abundance: .
v_gene: TRBV5-6
j_gene: TRBJ2-7

CDR3nt: TGTGCCACCAGCAGAGATCGGCAGGCCTACGAGCAGTACTTC
CDR3aa: CATSRDRQAYEQYF
d_gene: .
abundance: .
v_gene: TRBV15
j_gene: TRBJ2-7

CDR3nt: TGTGCCAGCAGCCCCGGGGGTGAGAGGGATGAGCAGTTCTTC
CDR3aa: CASSPGGERDEQFF
d_gene: .
abundance: .
v_gene: TRBV5-4
j_gene: TRBJ2-1

CDR3nt: TGTGCCAGCAGTGTGAACACCGACACCGGGGAGCTGTTTTTT
CDR3aa: CASSVNTDTGELFF
d_gene: .
abundance: few
v_gene: TRBV6-4
j_gene: TRBJ2-2

CDR3nt: TGTGCCAGCAGCTCCCTGACTAGCGGGAGGTTTCAAGAGACCCAGTACTTC
CDR3aa: CASSSLTSGRFQETQYF
d_gene: TRBD2
abundance: once
v_gene: TRBV7-8
j_gene: TRBJ2-5

CDR3nt: TGTGCCAGCAGCCCAGGGACTAGCGGGAGGTGGGACGAGCAGTACTTC
CDR3aa: CASSPGTSGRWDEQYF
d_gene: TRBD2
abundance: .
v_gene: TRBV7-3
j_gene: TRBJ2-7

CDR3nt: TGTGCCAGCAGGCTACAGGGCGCGGACACTGAAGCTTTCTTT
CDR3aa: CASRLQGADTEAFF
d_gene: .
abundance: .
v_gene: TRBV27
j_gene: TRBJ1-1

CDR3nt: TGTGCCTGGAGTGTCGGGACAGCATCCTACGAGCAGTACTTC
CDR3aa: CAWSVGTASYEQYF
d_gene: TRBD1
abundance: .
v_gene: TRBV30
j_gene: TRBJ2-7

CDR3nt: TGTGCCAGCAGCTTAGGGGGACAACCAGGGAAAGATACGCAGTATTTT
CDR3aa: CASSLGGQPGKDTQYF
d_gene: .
abundance: .
v_gene: TRBV7-3
j_gene: TRBJ2-3

CDR3nt: TGCAGCGTTGAAGATTGGGCTAGCGGGAGGGCAGGAGAGCAGTACTTC
CDR3aa: CSVEDWASGRAGEQYF
d_gene: TRBD2
abundance: .
v_gene: TRBV29-1
j_gene: TRBJ2-7

CDR3nt: TGCGCCAGCAGCCAACAACCCCCAACGGGCCCCGAGACAGGGGGTTACGAGCAGTACTTC
CDR3aa: CASSQQPPTGPETGGYEQYF
d_gene: TRBD1
abundance: once
v_gene: TRBV4-3
j_gene: TRBJ2-7

CDR3nt: TGTGCCAGCAGCTTAGGGGGAGGCCTCGTAGACAATGAGCAGTTCTTC
CDR3aa: CASSLGGGLVDNEQFF
d_gene: .
abundance: .
v_gene: TRBV11-3
j_gene: TRBJ2-1

CDR3nt: TGTGCCAGCAGCAAAAAAACAGCCTATGGCTACACCTTC
CDR3aa: CASSKKTAYGYTF
d_gene: .
abundance: .
v_gene: TRBV21-1
j_gene: TRBJ1-2

CDR3nt: TGTGCCAGCAGTCCAAGACTAGGGTCCTACAATGAGCAGTTCTTC
CDR3aa: CASSPRLGSYNEQFF
d_gene: .
abundance: .
v_gene: TRBV6-5
j_gene: TRBJ2-1

CDR3nt: TGTGCCAGCAGACTTGCGGGAGGGCCGAATGAGCAGTTCTTC
CDR3aa: CASRLAGGPNEQFF
d_gene: TRBD2
abundance: .
v_gene: TRBV28
j_gene: TRBJ2-1

CDR3nt: TGTGCCAGCAGCCCTGGACAGGTTAGAACTGAAGCTTTCTTT
CDR3aa: CASSPGQVRTEAFF
d_gene: TRBD1
abundance: .
v_gene: TRBV7-9
j_gene: TRBJ1-1

CDR3nt: TGCGCCAGCAGCCCCCGAGACAGATTCTACGAGCAGTACTTC
CDR3aa: CASSPRDRFYEQYF
d_gene: .
abundance: .
v_gene: TRBV4-3
j_gene: TRBJ2-7

CDR3nt: TGTGCCAGCAGCTCCATTATAGCGGGAGTAACCTACAATGAGCAGTTCTTC
CDR3aa: CASSSIIAGVTYNEQFF
d_gene: TRBD2
abundance: .
v_gene: TRBV27
j_gene: TRBJ2-1

CDR3nt: TGTGCCAGCAGCGGTTGGGCCGGCAATCAGCCCCAGCATTTT
CDR3aa: CASSGWAGNQPQHF
d_gene: .
abundance: .
v_gene: TRBV6-5
j_gene: TRBJ1-5

CDR3nt: TGTGCCACCAGCAGAGATAAACGAAGGATGGGGAGGACCCACGAGCAGTACTTC
CDR3aa: CATSRDKRRMGRTHEQYF
d_gene: .
abundance: few
v_gene: TRBV15
j_gene: TRBJ2-7

CDR3nt: TGCGCCAGCAGCCAGCTGGACATCGTGCCCTACGCTAGGGAGCAGTACTTC
CDR3aa: CASSQLDIVPYAREQYF
d_gene: .
abundance: once
v_gene: TRBV4-1
j_gene: TRBJ2-7

CDR3nt: TGTGCCAGCAGTAAGACAGACCGAAATGGCTACACCTTC
CDR3aa: CASSKTDRNGYTF
d_gene: .
abundance: .
v_gene: TRBV27
j_gene: TRBJ1-2

CDR3nt: TGTGCCAGCAGTGTTAGTGGTTCCGCTGAAGCTTTCTTT
CDR3aa: CASSVSGSAEAFF
d_gene: .
abundance: few
v_gene: TRBV25-1
j_gene: TRBJ1-1

CDR3nt: TGCGCCAGCAGCTTCCAACATGGAGAGACCCAGTACTTC
CDR3aa: CASSFQHGETQYF
d_gene: .
abundance: few
v_gene: TRBV5-1
j_gene: TRBJ2-5

CDR3nt: TGTGCCAGCAGCCAAGAAGCGGGGTCCCCTTCCTACGAGCAGTACTTC
CDR3aa: CASSQEAGSPSYEQYF
d_gene: TRBD2
abundance: .
v_gene: TRBV4-2
j_gene: TRBJ2-7

CDR3nt: TGTGCCAGCAGCGGCACAGGGGCTGAAGCTTTCTTT
CDR3aa: CASSGTGAEAFF
d_gene: TRBD1
abundance: .
v_gene: TRBV11-3
j_gene: TRBJ1-1

CDR3nt: TGTGCCAGCAGCCTAAGCGGGAGGAGCCCCTACGAGCAGTACTTC
CDR3aa: CASSLSGRSPYEQYF
d_gene: TRBD2
abundance: .
v_gene: TRBV14
j_gene: TRBJ2-7

CDR3nt: TGTGCCAGAAGCCAGACACCTATCGGGACAGCCAATCAGCCCCAGCATTTT
CDR3aa: CARSQTPIGTANQPQHF
d_gene: TRBD1
abundance: .
v_gene: TRBV5-3
j_gene: TRBJ1-5

CDR3nt: TGTGCCAGCAGCCCCTTAGCGACTTACACAGATACGCAGTATTTT
CDR3aa: CASSPLATYTDTQYF
d_gene: .
abundance: .
v_gene: TRBV27
j_gene: TRBJ2-3